One and the same sample provided the 20 T cell receptor beta chains below, sequenced in a study of blood T cells in healthy people across ages (dated by TCRdb to the mid-2010s). Library preparation used 5' RACE. Sequencer: Illumina HiSeq 2500. A second about 7 to 11 cycle PCR used a sample-barcoded 5' primer and a J-beta primer mix. The public reads were quality trimmed at Q25 with fastp and then assembled into clones with MiXCR by TCRdb, keeping productive beta chains. Identical CDR3 protein sequences are pooled into one entry, listed with their most common genes and DNA. The sample contains 450,000 to 600,000 distinct CDR3 sequences, about 27% of them found a single time. The ten largest clonotypes hold under 4.5% of the sample. This same sample was also taken into another study, of T cells of mothers and their children.

Material for sequencing was blood. The receptor set was obtained from a boy under 10 years old in good health.

This clonotype was picked up a small number of times. The chain recombines TRBV27 with TRBJ2-5; D possibly uses TRBD1 or TRBD2 (6 bases each). Germline values: CDR1 MNHEY, CDR2 SMNVEV (reference sequence). The CDR3 loop spans 15 amino acids. V dropped 4 bases and J dropped 4 bases, with 16 bases sitting between them. As DNA, the CDR3 is TGTGCCAGCAGTTCACCCGTGGGGGGCCGAGAGACCCAGTACTTC. Translated: CASSSPVGGRETQYF.

The chain uses TRBV4-1 and TRBJ2-4; tentatively, D is TRBD1 (6 bases). This CDR3 is 18 amino acids long. V was cut by 5 bases and J by 1 base, with 21 bases left in between. CDR1 MGHRA and CDR2 YSYEKL come from the germline V gene. The CDR3, as DNA: TGCGCCAGCAGCGTCAGGGGCTGGGCGACTGGGGCCAAAAACATTCAGTACTTC. It encodes CASSVRGWATGAKNIQYF.

The J gene is TRBJ2-5, the V gene TRBV7-8, with 7 nucleotides matching TRBD2. The junction had 9 bases not matched to a gene; V was cut back by 5 bases and J by 3 bases. Germline V gene sequence: CDR1 SGHVS, CDR2 FQNEAQ. This CDR3 is 15 amino acids long. The CDR3 sequence is CASSLGTIGEETQYF. As DNA, the CDR3 is TGTGCCAGCAGCCTCGGGACTATCGGGGAAGAGACCCAGTACTTC.

This rearrangement joins TRBV9 to TRBJ2-3; maybe TRBD2 (7 bases). V shed 0 bases and J shed 2 bases, with 16 bases lying between them. This CDR3 contains 17 residues. CDR1 is SGDLS and CDR2 is YYNGEE in the germline V gene. CDR3 region: CASSVAGGPSPTDTQYF. In nucleotides, the CDR3 is TGTGCCAGCAGCGTAGCCGGGGGGCCCTCCCCCACAGATACGCAGTATTTT.

In this sample, this clonotype turned up a few times. The CDR3 coding sequence is TGTGCCAGCAGTGAGGACAGAAGAAATTCACCCCTCCACTTT. Residues: CASSEDRRNSPLHF. The V gene is TRBV2, the J gene TRBJ1-6, with D possibly being TRBD1 (6 bases). Per germline, CDR1 SNHLY and CDR2 FYNNEI. This CDR3 region has 14 residues. Trimming took 3 bases from V and 7 from J, leaving 10 bases between them.

The rearrangement joins TRBV6-1 to TRBJ2-2; no clear D gene. The CDR3 is made up of 13 amino acids. Germline CDR1 and CDR2: MNHNS and SASEGT. The V and J ends lost 6 bases and 6 bases respectively, with 11 bases between them. The CDR3 loop is CASRQPSPGELFF. CDR3 DNA: TGTGCCAGCAGGCAGCCTTCCCCCGGGGAGCTGTTTTTT.

This clonotype was seen a handful of times. A much bigger clone sits one base away, suggesting this may be a read error. J is TRBJ2-3 and V is TRBV6-2 or TRBV6-3; weak D call: TRBD2 (6 bases). This CDR3 is 13 amino acids long. The germline CDR1 and CDR2 sequences are MNHEY and SVGEGT. Trimming shortened V by 2 bases and J by 3 bases, and 6 bases separated the two germline ends. Here the CDR3 DNA reads TGTGCCAGCAGTTACGCGGGAACAGATACGCAGTATTTT. Amino acid sequence: CASSYAGTDTQYF.

As concerns this clonotype: In this CDR3 the conserved last residue, phenylalanine or tryptophan, is missing, so a read error is likely. The chain employs TRBV12-3 or TRBV12-4 and TRBJ2-5; the match to TRBD2 covers 10 bases. V was clipped by 7 bases and J by 2 bases; unmatched bases: 7. The CDR3 sequence is 15 residues long. The CDR3 DNA is TGTGCCAGCAAACGTAGCGGGGGGTCTCAAGAGACCCAGTACTCC. Amino acids: CASKRSGGSQETQYS.

The genes are TRBV27 and TRBJ2-4, with a weak D call TRBD1 (5 bases). CDR1 MNHEY and CDR2 SMNVEV come from the germline V gene (reference sequence). The CDR3 covers 18 residues. Trimming removed 8 bases from V and 0 bases from J, with 23 bases in between. This CDR3 reads CASSNRQGSFLAKNIQYF. CDR3 bases: TGTGCCAGCTCAAATCGTCAGGGCTCCTTTCTAGCCAAAAACATTCAGTACTTC.

Note on this clonotype: An end of the junction differs from the germline gene, which may be a read error. The gene calls are TRBV15 and TRBJ2-5, with D possibly matching TRBD1 (5 bases). This CDR3 spans 13 amino acids. Germline V CDR1 and CDR2: LNHNV, YYDKDF (reference sequence). As DNA, the CDR3 is TGCGCCACCAGCAGAGGACAAGGAGAGACCCAGTACTTC. It yields the protein CATSRGQGETQYF. Supplemented by reference TRBV15 and TRBJ2-5, the full variable domain reads DAMVIQNPRYQVTQFGKPVTLSCSQTLNHNVMYWYQQKSSQAPKLLFHYYDKDFNNEADTPDNFQSRRPNTSFCFLDIRSPGLGDTAMYLCATSRGQGETQYFGPGTRLLVL.

V gene TRBV20-1 combines with J gene TRBJ2-5, with TRBD2 matching over 10 bases. Germline V gene data show CDR1 as DFQATT and CDR2 as SNEGSKA (reference sequence). This CDR3 spans 16 amino acids. V was clipped by 1 base and J by 2 bases; unmatched bases: 7. CDR3 in amino acids: CSARVPSGGIQETQYF. The CDR3 DNA is TGCAGTGCTAGAGTCCCTAGCGGGGGCATTCAAGAGACCCAGTACTTC.

The sample holds a few counts of this clonotype. This chain joins TRBV28 and TRBJ2-1, with 10 bases identical to TRBD2. Germline CDR1 is MDHEN and CDR2 is SYDVKM. Trimming cost V 4 bases and J 4 bases; bases outside gene matches: 10. The CDR3 consists of 17 residues. The CDR3 region is CASSSASGRPWYNEQFF. The CDR3 nucleotides are TGTGCCAGCAGTTCTGCTAGCGGGAGACCGTGGTACAATGAGCAGTTCTTC. Variable domain in full (rest from reference TRBV28 and TRBJ2-1): DVKVTQSSRYLVKRTGEKVFLECVQDMDHENMFWYRQDPGLGLRLIYFSYDVKMKEKGDIPEGYSVSREKKERFSLILESASTNQTSMYLCASSSASGRPWYNEQFFGPGTRLTVL.

The table lists this clonotype with a few counts. The chain links TRBV20-1 to TRBJ2-3; no reliable D call. This CDR3 has 15 amino acids. Per the germline V gene, CDR1 is DFQATT and CDR2 is SNEGSKA (reference sequence). The V and J ends lost 3 bases and 5 bases respectively, with 18 bases between them. CDR3 amino acids: CSASSRGSTRDTQYF. CDR3 in DNA: TGCAGTGCTAGCTCGCGCGGATCCACAAGAGATACGCAGTATTTT.

This chain uses TRBV20-1 with TRBJ1-2; D gene ambiguous. Trimming took 2 bases from V and 8 from J, leaving 12 bases between them. CDR3 length equals 12 residues. The germline V gene encodes CDR1 DFQATT and CDR2 SNEGSKA (reference sequence). DNA for the CDR3: TGCAGTGCTAGACTAGTTGCGAGGGGCTACACCTTC. It specifies CSARLVARGYTF.

For the CDR3, the DNA is TGCGCCAGCCCTCGCACAGGGGGCGCGCGGGGAGCTAATGAAAAACTGTTTTTT. This translates into CASPRTGGARGANEKLFF. This chain connects TRBV5-1 to TRBJ1-4; 9 bases agree with TRBD1. V lost 7 bases and J lost 3; bases outside the gene matches: 16. Germline loops: CDR1 SGHRS, CDR2 YFSETQ. The CDR3 covers 18 residues. Full variable domain (remainder filled in from reference TRBV5-1 and TRBJ1-4): KAGVTQTPRYLIKTRGQQVTLSCSPISGHRSVSWYQQTPGQGLQFLFEYFSETQRNKGNFPGRFSGRQFSNSRSEMNVSTLELGDSALYLCASPRTGGARGANEKLFFGSGTQLSVL.

The chain is built from TRBV2 and TRBJ2-2; D is undetermined. The CDR3 contains 13 residues. Germline CDR1 SNHLY, CDR2 FYNNEI. V was trimmed by 5 bases and J by 4 bases, leaving 8 bases between them. CDR3 in amino acids: CASSKGSTGELFF. The CDR3 coding sequence is TGTGCCAGCAGTAAAGGCTCCACCGGGGAGCTGTTTTTT.

The chain couples TRBV7-2 to TRBJ2-5; D possibly corresponds to TRBD1 (6 bases). Germline lookup yields CDR1 SGHTA and CDR2 FQGNSA. Trimming took 0 bases from V and 4 from J, leaving 15 bases between them. The CDR3 runs 16 residues. CDR3 in amino acids: CASSLAGRGGGETQYF. The CDR3 DNA reads as TGTGCCAGCAGCTTAGCCGGCAGAGGGGGTGGAGAGACCCAGTACTTC.

V gene TRBV4-3 combines with J gene TRBJ1-4; D not resolved. The CDR3 has 15 amino acids. Deletions cut 0 bases from V and 8 bases from J, with 13 bases between. CDR1 and CDR2 from the germline V gene are LGHNA and YSLEER. The CDR3 reads CASSQDAGVNEKLFF. For the CDR3, the DNA is TGCGCCAGCAGCCAAGATGCCGGGGTAAACGAAAAACTGTTTTTT.

The chain recombines TRBV30 with TRBJ2-6, with TRBD1 matching 8 bases. After removal of 0 bases from V and 4 bases from J, the junction contained 8 bases not matched to a gene. CDR1 is GTSNPN and CDR2 is SVGIG in the germline V gene (reference sequence). The CDR3 runs 17 residues. CDR3 region: CAWSVQRTGLGANVLTF. In nucleotides, the CDR3 is TGTGCCTGGAGTGTACAAAGGACAGGGTTAGGGGCCAACGTCCTGACTTTC.

This clonotype was detected a few times. In DNA form, the CDR3 reads TGTGCCAGCAGCCCTAACGTCAATGAGCAGTTCTTC. This sequence encodes CASSPNVNEQFF. The V call is TRBV7-2, the J call TRBJ2-5; no firm D call. TRBJ2-1 matches the DNA end more closely, so the J call is doubtful. This CDR3 contains 12 residues. The germline V gene has CDR1 SGHTA and CDR2 FQGNSA.